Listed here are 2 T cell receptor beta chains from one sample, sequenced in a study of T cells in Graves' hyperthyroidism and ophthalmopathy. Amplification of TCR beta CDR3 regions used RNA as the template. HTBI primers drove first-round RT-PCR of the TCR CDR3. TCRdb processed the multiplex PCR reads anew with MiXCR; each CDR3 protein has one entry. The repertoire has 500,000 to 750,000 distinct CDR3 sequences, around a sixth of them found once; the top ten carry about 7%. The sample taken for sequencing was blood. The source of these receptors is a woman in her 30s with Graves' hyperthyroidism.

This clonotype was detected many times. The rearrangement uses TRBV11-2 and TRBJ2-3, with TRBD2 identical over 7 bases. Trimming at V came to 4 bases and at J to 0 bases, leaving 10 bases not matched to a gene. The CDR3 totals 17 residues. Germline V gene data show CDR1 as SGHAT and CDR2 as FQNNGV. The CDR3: CASSSFGPAGSTDTQYF. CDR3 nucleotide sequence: TGTGCCAGCAGCTCCTTCGGCCCAGCGGGGAGCACAGATACGCAGTATTTT.

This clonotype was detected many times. In DNA form, the CDR3 reads TGTGCCAGCAGCTTAGTGGGGGGCGCCCCCTATGGCTACACCTTC. This translates into CASSLVGGAPYGYTF. The chain employs TRBV7-2 and TRBJ1-2, with D perhaps TRBD1 (6 bases). The CDR3 totals 15 residues. Looked up from germline, CDR1 is SGHTA and CDR2 is FQGNSA. Trimming took 1 base from V and 4 from J, leaving 13 bases between them.